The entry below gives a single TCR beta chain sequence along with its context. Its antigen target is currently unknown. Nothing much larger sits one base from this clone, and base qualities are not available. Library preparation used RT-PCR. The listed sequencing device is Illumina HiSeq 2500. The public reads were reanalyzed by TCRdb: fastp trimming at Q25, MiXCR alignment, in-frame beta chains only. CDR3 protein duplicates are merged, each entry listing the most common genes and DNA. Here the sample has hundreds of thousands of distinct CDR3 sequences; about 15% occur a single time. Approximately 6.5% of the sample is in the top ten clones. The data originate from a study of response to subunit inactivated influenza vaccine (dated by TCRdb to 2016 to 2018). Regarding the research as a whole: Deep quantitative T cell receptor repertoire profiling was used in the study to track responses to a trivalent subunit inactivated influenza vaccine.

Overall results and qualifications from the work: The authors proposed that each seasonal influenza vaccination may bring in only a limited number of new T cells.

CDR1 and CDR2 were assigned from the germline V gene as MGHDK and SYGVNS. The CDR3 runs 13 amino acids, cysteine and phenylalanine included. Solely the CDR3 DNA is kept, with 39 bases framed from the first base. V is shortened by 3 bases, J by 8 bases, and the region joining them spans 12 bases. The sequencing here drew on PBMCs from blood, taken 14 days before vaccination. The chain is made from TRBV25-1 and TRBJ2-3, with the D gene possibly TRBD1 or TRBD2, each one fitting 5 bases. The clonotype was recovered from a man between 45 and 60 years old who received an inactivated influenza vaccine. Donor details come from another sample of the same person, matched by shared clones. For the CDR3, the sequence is CASSEGVSGTQYF. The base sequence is TGTGCCAGCAGTGAGGGGGTGAGTGGTACGCAGTATTTT.